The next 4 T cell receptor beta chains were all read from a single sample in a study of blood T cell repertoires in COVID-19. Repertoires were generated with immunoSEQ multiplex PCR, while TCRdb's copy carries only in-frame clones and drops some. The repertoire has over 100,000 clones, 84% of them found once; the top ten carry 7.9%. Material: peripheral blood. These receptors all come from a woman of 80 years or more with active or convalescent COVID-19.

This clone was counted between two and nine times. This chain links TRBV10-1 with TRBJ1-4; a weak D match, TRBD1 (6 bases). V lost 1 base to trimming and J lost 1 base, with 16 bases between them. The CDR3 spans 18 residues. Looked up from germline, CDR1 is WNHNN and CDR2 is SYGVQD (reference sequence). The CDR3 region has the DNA TGCGCCAGCAGTGAGTTCCACAGGGAAAAACTAACTAATGAAAAACTGTTTTTT. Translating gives CASSEFHREKLTNEKLFF.

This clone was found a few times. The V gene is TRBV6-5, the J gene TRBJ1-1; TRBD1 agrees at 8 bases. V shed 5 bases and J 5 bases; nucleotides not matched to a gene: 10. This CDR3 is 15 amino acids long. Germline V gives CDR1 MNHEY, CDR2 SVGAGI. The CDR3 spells CASSMQGATGTEAFF. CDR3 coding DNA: TGTGCCAGCAGTATGCAGGGGGCCACGGGTACTGAAGCTTTCTTT.

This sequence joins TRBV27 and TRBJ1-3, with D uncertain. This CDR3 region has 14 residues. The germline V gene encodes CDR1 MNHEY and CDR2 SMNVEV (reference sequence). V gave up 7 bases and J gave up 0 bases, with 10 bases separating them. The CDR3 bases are TGTGCCAGCAAAGGAGGAGCCTCTGGAAACACCATATATTTT. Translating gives CASKGGASGNTIYF.

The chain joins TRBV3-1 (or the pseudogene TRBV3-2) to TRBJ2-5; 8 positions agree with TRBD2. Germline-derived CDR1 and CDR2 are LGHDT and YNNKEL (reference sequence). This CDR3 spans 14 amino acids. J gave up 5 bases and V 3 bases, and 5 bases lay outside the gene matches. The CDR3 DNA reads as TGTGCCAGCAGCCAGCACGGGAGGGACGAGACCCAGTACTTC. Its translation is CASSQHGRDETQYF.